The clone carrying this TCR beta chain occurred a few times. Its target is not known. The sample originates from a study of T cell repertoires in cytomegalovirus infection. On the study more broadly: Both CMV infection and a matching HLA type were indicated by public TCR beta signatures.

The CDR3 consists of 13 residues. Germline CDR1 and CDR2: MNHEY and SVGEGT. The V and J ends lost 7 bases and 4 bases respectively, with 13 bases between them. Study outcomes and limitations: In two of eight donors, the top clonotype was HLA-C-restricted CMV-specific.

From the reads, TCRdb called clonotypes with MiXCR, one entry per CDR3 protein. The sample has 700,000 to 900,000 distinct CDR3 sequences; almost 30% are singletons. The receptor was isolated from a human donor in good health (CMV status not recorded). Some clones in this sample may be carry-over from other donors' samples. Specimen: cultured CD8+ T cells from PBMCs, collected from culture after CMV antigen stimulation. V usage is TRBV6-2 or TRBV6-3 and J usage is TRBJ2-5; D is perhaps TRBD1 (6 bases). The CDR3 DNA sequence: TGTGCCAGCAATGCAGGGGTTATAGAGACCCAGTACTTC. Its translation: CASNAGVIETQYF.